Listed below are T cell receptor beta chains from one sample, sequenced in a study of breast tumors, draining lymph nodes, adjacent tissues. MiXCR, run by TCRdb on the multiplex PCR reads, gives a single entry per CDR3 protein. The table includes fewer than 20,000 distinct CDR3 sequences, roughly 52% detected once. Specimen: tumor-adjacent breast tissue. The source of these receptors is a female donor with breast cancer. Some clones in this sample may be carry-over from other donors' samples. The CDR3 runs from the conserved cysteine through the conserved F or W. D genes are given only for firm matches. Part of the rows lack a size; the others show once, few, many or a class for expanded clones.

D gene,V gene,J gene,clone size,CDR3 DNA,CDR3 protein
TRBD2,TRBV5-4,TRBJ2-3,-,TGTGCCAGCAGCCTACAGGGCGTCGGTGGGACTAGCGGTTTAACAGATACGCAGTATTTT,CASSLQGVGGTSGLTDTQYF
TRBD1,TRBV6-1,TRBJ2-7,many,TGTGCCAGCAGTGAAAGCCCCCTGCAGGGGGCAGGGTACGAGCAGTACTTC,CASSESPLQGAGYEQYF
-,TRBV25-1,TRBJ1-4,-,TGTGCCAGCAGTGGATTGGAAAAGATGGATGAAAAACTGTTTTTT,CASSGLEKMDEKLFF
-,TRBV19,TRBJ1-5,-,TGTGCCAGTAGTATAGACCGACAGCAGCCCCTGCACTTT,CASSIDRQQPLHF
TRBD1,TRBV7-2,TRBJ1-2,-,TGTGCCAGCAGCTTAGCTCCGGGACAGGGGTGGAATGGCTACACCTTC,CASSLAPGQGWNGYTF
TRBD2,TRBV9,TRBJ2-7,medium-sized,TGTGCCAGCAGCGCAACCGGGACTAGCGGCTACGAGCAGTACTTC,CASSATGTSGYEQYF
-,TRBV28,TRBJ2-7,-,TGTGCCGGCAGTTTAGGGACATGGGACGAGCAGTACTTC,CAGSLGTWDEQYF
-,TRBV6-6,TRBJ1-1,many,TGTGCCAGCAGTTACGGCGACAGCGAGAACACTGAAGCTTTCTTT,CASSYGDSENTEAFF
TRBD1,TRBV20-1,TRBJ1-4,-,TGCAGTGCTAGAGATCTAGGACAGGGGAATGAAAAACTGTTTTTT,CSARDLGQGNEKLFF
-,TRBV9,TRBJ2-5,-,TGTGCCAGCAGCGTAGGTCAGGGAAAAGAGACCCAGTCCTTC,CASSVGQGKETQSF
TRBD1,TRBV9,TRBJ1-2,medium-sized,TGTGCCAGCGGGACCGGGACAGCTTATGGCTACACCTTC,CASGTGTAYGYTF
TRBD2,TRBV29-1,TRBJ2-2,-,TGCAGCGTTGTGACGGCGGGAGATGCCGGGGAGCTGTTTTTT,CSVVTAGDAGELFF
-,TRBV10-1,TRBJ1-1,-,TGCGCCAGCAGCGTAGCGAGCGCGAGGACTGAAGCTTTCTTT,CASSVASARTEAFF
-,TRBV29-1,TRBJ1-1,-,TGCAGCGTTTCTTTCCAGGATAAAAACACTGAAGCTTTCTTT,CSVSFQDKNTEAFF
-,TRBV10-3,TRBJ1-5,-,TGTGCCATCAGTGAGTCAGGGCACCGCAATCAGCCCCAGCATTTT,CAISESGHRNQPQHF
-,TRBV29-1,TRBJ2-1,once,TGCAGCGCTGACCGAACTACAGCCTACAATGAGCAGTTCTTC,CSADRTTAYNEQFF
TRBD2,TRBV7-3,TRBJ2-1,many,TGTGCCAGCAGCCGTAGCGGGAGAGGTGAGCAGTTCTTC,CASSRSGRGEQFF
-,TRBV25-1,TRBJ1-2,few,TGTGCCAGCAGTGCGGGGAACTATGGCTACACCTTC,CASSAGNYGYTF
-,TRBV25-1,TRBJ2-5,many,TGTGCCAGGGAAGAGACCCAGTACTTC,CAREETQYF
-,TRBV6-6,TRBJ2-7,-,TGTGCCAGCAGGGGGGGCGGGAGCTCCTACGAGCAGTACTTC,CASRGGGSSYEQYF
-,TRBV6-5,TRBJ2-3,-,TGTGCCAGCAGTTTAGAGGCGGGACAAACAGATACGCAGTATTTT,CASSLEAGQTDTQYF
-,TRBV6-2/TRBV6-3,TRBJ1-1,-,TGTGCCAGCAGACCCTCCGGGACACCGAACACTGAAGCTTTCTTT,CASRPSGTPNTEAFF
-,TRBV7-6,TRBJ2-5,once,TGTGCCAGCAGCGTTGTAGAAAACAAGGAGACCCAGCACTTC,CASSVVENKETQHF
TRBD1,TRBV6-2/TRBV6-3,TRBJ1-3,many,TGTGCCAGCAACAGGGGGCCTGGAAACACCATATATTTT,CASNRGPGNTIYF
TRBD1,TRBV11-2,TRBJ1-4,-,TGTGCCAGCAGCTTATCGACAGGGAGAAATGAAAAACTGTTTTTT,CASSLSTGRNEKLFF
TRBD2,TRBV6-5,TRBJ2-7,medium-sized,TGTGCCAGCAGGACTAGCGGCTACGAGCAGTACTTC,CASRTSGYEQYF
-,TRBV29-1,TRBJ2-1,-,TGCAGCGTTGTCGGGACCCTACCCAATGAGCAGTTCTTC,CSVVGTLPNEQFF
-,TRBV7-6,TRBJ1-2,-,TGTGCCAGCAGCTTAGCGCAGACCGCGTCAGTGTATGGCTACACCTTC,CASSLAQTASVYGYTF
-,TRBV7-9,TRBJ1-5,-,TGTGCCAGCAGCTTAGTTGGCAGGGTCAGCAATCAGCCCCAGCATTTT,CASSLVGRVSNQPQHF
-,TRBV20-1,TRBJ2-2,-,TGCAGTGCTAGAGAATGGCAAACCGGGGAGCTGTTTTTT,CSAREWQTGELFF
-,TRBV6-2/TRBV6-3,TRBJ2-7,many,TGTGCCAGCAGTTTCCGGGAGCTAGTCTACCACGAGCAGTACTTC,CASSFRELVYHEQYF
TRBD2,TRBV20-1,TRBJ2-1,once,TGCAGTGCTAGTAGAGCGGGGGTATCCTACAGTGAGCAGTTCTTC,CSASRAGVSYSEQFF
-,TRBV7-9,TRBJ2-4,-,TGTGCCAGCGGCTTAATCGAGGCGATCGGGAACAGAAGAGCCAAAAACATTCAGTACTTC,CASGLIEAIGNRRAKNIQYF
TRBD2,TRBV7-2,TRBJ2-3,many,TGTGCCAGCAGCTTAGTCGGTTGGGTCACTAGCGGGAGAAGGGCAGATACGCAGTATTTT,CASSLVGWVTSGRRADTQYF
TRBD2,TRBV28,TRBJ2-7,-,TGTGCCAGCAGTTTAAGCCTAGCGGGAGACGAGCAGTACTTC,CASSLSLAGDEQYF
-,TRBV7-2,TRBJ1-1,many,TGTGCCAGCTTTACCGGGATGAACACTGAAGCTTTCTTT,CASFTGMNTEAFF
TRBD1,TRBV14,TRBJ2-3,-,TGTGCCAGCAGCCGGGACAGGGGTACAGATACGCAGTATTTT,CASSRDRGTDTQYF
TRBD1,TRBV4-1,TRBJ2-2,-,TGCGCCAGCAGCCAAGATAGAGGGGGCCAAGAGAGGGAGCTGTTTTTT,CASSQDRGGQERELFF
-,TRBV10-3,TRBJ2-1,-,TGTGCCATACAGGAAAACAATGAGCAGTTCTTC,CAIQENNEQFF
TRBD2,TRBV20-1,TRBJ2-3,-,TGCAGTGCTAGAGATCATCTAGCGGGACGGAATACGCAGTATTTT,CSARDHLAGRNTQYF
-,TRBV2,TRBJ2-1,-,TGTGCCAGCACTGACAATGAGCAGTTCTTC,CASTDNEQFF
-,TRBV6-4,TRBJ2-2,many,TGTGCCAGCAGTGCCGTACAGGGACCCGGGGAGCTGTTTTTT,CASSAVQGPGELFF